This is a list of T cell receptor beta chains from one sample in a study of T-cell reconstitution after alpha-beta-depleted transplantation in children. TCRdb re-derived calls from the PCR reads in MiXCR, one entry per CDR3 protein. The data hold around 450,000 distinct CDR3 sequences, with over 40% observed a single time. The sample consisted of PBMCs, taken before TCRalphabeta/CD19-depleted stem cell transplant. The source of these receptors is a girl aged 2-10 years with aplastic anemia, due to receive a stem cell transplant. Both conserved end residues are part of each CDR3. The D gene is left open where the match is weak. Clone size, where shown, is once, few, many, or a class for clones that have expanded.

>NA|NA|TRBJ2-1|TRBV29-1
CSVERGMSHNEQFF
TGCAGCGTTGAGCGGGGCATGTCTCACAATGAGCAGTTCTTC
>NA|many|TRBJ2-5|TRBV24-1
CATRTVDRSGETQYF
TGTGCCACCAGGACCGTTGACAGGTCAGGAGAGACCCAGTACTTC
>TRBD2|NA|TRBJ2-2|TRBV27
CASSRLTPLGGYTGELFF
TGTGCCAGCAGTCGATTGACGCCTCTGGGGGGGTACACCGGGGAGCTGTTTTTT
>TRBD1|NA|TRBJ1-2|TRBV7-3
CASSLTRQGDYGYTF
TGTGCCAGCAGCTTAACGAGGCAGGGGGACTATGGCTACACCTTC
>NA|NA|TRBJ1-5|TRBV29-1
CSVRDSLNQPQHF
TGCAGCGTCCGAGACAGTCTAAATCAGCCCCAGCATTTT
>NA|once|TRBJ2-7|TRBV29-1
CSVRPQGGSYEQYF
TGCAGCGTCCGTCCCCAGGGGGGCTCCTACGAGCAGTACTTC
>NA|many|TRBJ2-6|TRBV4-3
CASSQDQGSGANVLTF
TGCGCCAGCAGCCAAGATCAGGGTTCAGGGGCCAACGTCCTGACTTTC
>NA|NA|TRBJ2-1|TRBV20-1
CCASKTTGSIGEQFF
TGCTGTGCTAGCAAGACTACCGGGAGTATTGGTGAGCAGTTCTTC
>NA|many|TRBJ1-2|TRBV7-9
CASSLPGGLSYGYTF
TGTGCCAGCAGCTTACCAGGAGGTCTCAGCTATGGCTACACCTTC
>NA|once|TRBJ1-5|TRBV15
CATSSGQGPQPQHF
TGTGCCACCAGCTCCGGGCAGGGCCCTCAGCCCCAGCATTTT
>TRBD1|NA|TRBJ1-1|TRBV2
CASTDRVAGNTEAFF
TGTGCCAGCACTGACAGGGTAGCAGGGAACACTGAAGCTTTCTTT
>TRBD2|NA|TRBJ2-3|TRBV3-1
CASCPRRGGGRSTDTQYF
TGTGCCAGCTGCCCCCGGAGGGGCGGGGGGCGGAGCACAGATACGCAGTATTTT
>NA|NA|TRBJ2-2|TRBV20-1
CSASGTLTGELSF
TGCAGTGCTAGTGGCACACTTACCGGGGAGCTGTCTTTT
>NA|many|TRBJ2-1|TRBV20-1
CSARDTQDLVQFF
TGCAGTGCTAGAGATACCCAGGACCTAGTGCAATTCTTC
>NA|few|TRBJ2-3|TRBV10-3
CAISGGQPDTQYF
TGTGCCATCAGTGGTGGACAGCCAGATACGCAGTATTTT
>NA|many|TRBJ2-3|TRBV7-3
CASSNAPRVKDTQYF
TGTGCCAGCAGCAATGCCCCCAGGGTTAAAGATACGCAGTATTTT
>TRBD1|NA|TRBJ1-4|TRBV7-3
CASSLTGTDEKLFF
TGTGCCAGCAGCTTAACCGGGACAGATGAAAAACTGTTTTTT
>NA|NA|TRBJ2-7|TRBV20-1
CSAIRTVSKYEQYF
TGCAGTGCTATAAGGACAGTTTCTAAGTACGAGCAGTACTTC